This T cell receptor beta chain was identified during a study of cytomegalovirus exposure and HLA in healthy donors. The overall study: Of roughly 400 genotyped donors, 70% to 85% clustered with self-reported Caucasian donors. Overall study results and limits: Compared with the approximately 680-donor mean, an Asian-associated ancestry cluster reportedly had fewer N-insertions, according to a later analysis. TCR beta chains numbering some 160 were designated cytomegalovirus-associated. Most sequenced TCRs were rare (though some public TCRs occurred in many donors).

On this clone itself: Its target is not known.

The primer mix had 60 Vbeta and 13 Jbeta primers. Assay used: immunoSEQ multiplex PCR; TCRdb lists only in-frame clones, some missing. The sample includes approximately 160,000 clones, around 83% seen only once; the top ten take roughly 4%. Germline V gene data show CDR1 as PRHDT and CDR2 as FYEKMQ (reference sequence). CDR3 length: 18 amino acids. Trimming pared 2 bases from V and 4 bases from J, leaving 23 bases between. V usage is TRBV13 and J usage is TRBJ1-2, with TRBD1 as a possible D gene (5 bases). The sample was PBMCs. This receptor was obtained from a man aged 50-60 years in good health and CMV-seropositive. Here the CDR3 reads CASSLWSESGHLSYGYTF. The CDR3 DNA reads as TGTGCCAGCAGCTTATGGTCCGAGTCAGGGCACCTTTCCTATGGCTACACCTTC.